This T cell receptor beta chain was captured in a study of regulatory T cells in long-lasting Graves disease. Trimming at V came to 1 base and at J to 5 bases, leaving 3 bases not matched to a gene. CDR1 and CDR2 (germline): DFQATT, SNEGSKA (reference sequence). The CDR3 extends over 14 amino acids. About this clonotype: Its matching antigen is unknown.

Findings and limits, study-wide: Rather than thyroid tissue, only peripheral blood underwent study.

Time point here: newly diagnosed GD, antithyroid drugs for less than 3 months. RNA extracted from PBMCs served as the sequencing template. Assembly of TCR beta libraries relied on iRepertoire HTBI primers together with Arm-PCR of CDR3 regions. One entry per CDR3 protein results from TCRdb running MiXCR on the multiplex PCR reads. The data show 550,000 to 650,000 distinct CDR3 sequences, with about 16% seen just once and 12% held by the top ten. The same sample was also studied in work on T cells in Graves' hyperthyroidism and ophthalmopathy. That study adds: In the first-round RT-PCR of the TCR CDR3, the HTBI primer set was used.

The sequences come from peripheral blood mononuclear cells (PBMCs), collected at new diagnosis, from a patient treated with antithyroid drugs. This chain joins TRBV20-1 and TRBJ2-2; 8 bases are shared with TRBD1. This sequence was found in a man aged 18 to 30 with Graves disease. CDR3 sequence (DNA): TGCAGTGCTAGAGTGAACAGGGGGACCGGGGAGCTGTTTTTT. It specifies CSARVNRGTGELFF.